This T cell receptor (beta chain) came from a study of naive and memory T cell subsets. The beta constant-region primer was an equimolar mix of two oligonucleotides covering TRBC1 and TRBC2. Nested alpha and beta constant-region primers with the SP2 primer drove four PCR rounds on ligated cDNA. TCRdb used MiXCR to reprocess the UMI-ligation and nested PCR reads, holding one entry per CDR3 protein. Here the sample spans roughly 150,000 distinct CDR3 sequences, roughly 23% being singletons. Study-wide results and caveats: Especially in CD8 cells, naive repertoires contained a few larger clonotypes, possibly CD45RA-re-expressing memory cells.

This clonotype was observed a handful of times. Its specificity is unknown. The CDR3 loop spans 14 amino acids. Per the germline V gene, CDR1 is LNHNV and CDR2 is YYDKDF (reference sequence). J gave up 8 bases and V 1 base, and 5 bases lay outside the gene matches. Sequenced sample: naive CD4+ T cells from blood. The chain combines TRBV15 with TRBJ1-5; 7 bases are shared with TRBD1. The TCR sequence derives from a human donor in good health. DNA for the CDR3: TGTGCCACCAGCAGAGGACAGGGAAGCGAGCCCCAGCATTTT. Amino acids: CATSRGQGSEPQHF.